These 14 T cell receptor beta chains were sequenced from one sample in a study of blood T cell repertoires in COVID-19. TCRdb's copy holds only in-frame clones and misses some; the assay was immunoSEQ multiplex PCR. This repertoire shows 130,000 to 150,000 clones, roughly 84% found once; its top ten account for more than 2%. The source material was peripheral blood. The receptors here all came from a human donor with acute or convalescent COVID-19. The donor label of this sample is uncertain.

This clone occurred once. This sequence joins TRBV19 and TRBJ1-5, with TRBD1 as a possible D gene (5 bases). The CDR3 has 14 amino acids. CDR1 is LNHDA, CDR2 SQIVND, per germline (reference sequence). The V end was cut by 3 bases, the J end by 3 bases, with 9 bases between. The CDR3 sequence: CASSILGDNQPQHF. The CDR3 DNA sequence: TGTGCCAGTAGTATTTTAGGGGACAATCAGCCCCAGCATTTT.

The chain recombines TRBV4-1 with TRBJ2-3; TRBD1 might be the D (5 bases). This CDR3 is 15 amino acids long. Germline assignment: CDR1 MGHRA and CDR2 YSYEKL. The ends were cut back, 2 bases at V and 2 bases at J, with 11 bases in the middle. In DNA, the CDR3 is TGCGCCAGCAGCCAACGCGCAGGGAACACAGATACGCAGTATTTT. Protein sequence: CASSQRAGNTDTQYF.

As concerns this clone: The same CDR3 arises from other DNA sequences in this sample as well. The chain carries TRBV19 and TRBJ1-2; unclear D gene. Germline-derived CDR1 and CDR2 are LNHDA and SQIVND (reference sequence). The CDR3 totals 13 residues. Deletions cut 5 bases from V and 0 bases from J, with 7 bases between. CDR3 protein: CASSPTANYGYTF. The DNA of the CDR3 is TGTGCCAGTAGTCCAACAGCTAACTATGGCTACACCTTC.

Worth noting for this clone: In the same sample, other DNA sequences code for this CDR3. CDR3 DNA sequence: TGCAGCGTTGCGGGGACGAACACCGGGGAGCTGTTTTTT. This sequence encodes CSVAGTNTGELFF. This rearrangement joins TRBV29-1 to TRBJ2-2, with D possibly TRBD2 on 5 matching bases. Trimming stripped 4 bases from V and 0 bases from J, with 6 bases between. Germline V gene lookup returns CDR1 SQVTM and CDR2 ANQGSEA. This CDR3 has 13 amino acids.

V gene TRBV7-2 combines with J gene TRBJ1-4, with 9 bases that match TRBD1. This CDR3 is 15 amino acids long. The J segment lost 8 bases and the V segment lost 5 bases, leaving 9 bases of the junction unmatched. The germline V gene encodes CDR1 SGHTA and CDR2 FQGNSA. This CDR3 reads CASSTSTGGGEKLFF. As DNA, the CDR3 is TGTGCCAGCAGCACCTCCACAGGGGGCGGCGAAAAACTGTTTTTT.

This chain links TRBV19 with TRBJ1-5; no reliable D call. The CDR3 totals 14 residues. Trimming cost V 3 bases and J 4 bases, with 10 bases left between them. Germline V gives CDR1 LNHDA, CDR2 SQIVND (reference sequence). The CDR3 region has the DNA TGTGCCAGTAGTATTACAGTTGCGAATCAGCCCCAGCATTTT. It encodes CASSITVANQPQHF.

The chain uses TRBV11-2 and TRBJ2-7, with D unclear. The germline gives CDR1 SGHAT, CDR2 FQNNGV. The CDR3 spans 14 residues. The ends were cut back, 6 bases at V and 3 bases at J, with 15 bases in the middle. The CDR3 loop is CASSAASEVYEQYF. The CDR3 DNA reads as TGTGCCAGCAGTGCGGCAAGCGAAGTCTACGAGCAGTACTTC.

J is TRBJ1-1 and V is TRBV19, with 7 nucleotides matching TRBD1. With 1 base clipped from V and 7 bases from J, the junction kept 6 bases outside the gene matches. Germline V gene lookup returns CDR1 LNHDA and CDR2 SQIVND (reference sequence). The CDR3 spans 14 residues. The CDR3 loop is CASSIADRVFEAFF. The CDR3 DNA follows: TGTGCCAGTAGTATAGCCGACAGGGTTTTTGAAGCTTTCTTT.

The gene calls are TRBV21-1 and TRBJ2-7; TRBD1, the D gene given by the table, was not confirmed from the DNA. TRBV21-1 is a recognized pseudogene. The CDR3 totals 17 residues. In DNA, the CDR3 is TGTGCCAGCAGCAAGGTGTGCGAAGAGGGGGCAGCCTACGAGCAGTACTTC. Amino acid sequence: CASSKVCEEGAAYEQYF.

The rearrangement joins TRBV14 to TRBJ2-5, with TRBD1 matching over 8 bases. CDR1 is SGHDN, CDR2 FVKESK, per germline. V lost 3 bases to trimming and J lost 1 base; unmatched junction nucleotides: 7. The CDR3 runs 16 residues. The CDR3 loop is CASSQRRTGFQETQYF. The CDR3 DNA reads as TGTGCCAGCAGCCAGCGACGGACAGGGTTCCAAGAGACCCAGTACTTC.

This clone came up a few times. The V gene is TRBV6-5, the J gene TRBJ1-2; D not certain. The germline CDR1 and CDR2 sequences are MNHEY and SVGAGI. V was trimmed by 2 bases and J by 8 bases, leaving 12 bases between them. This CDR3 region has 13 residues. The CDR3 spells CASSYTTPRGYTF. The CDR3 DNA sequence: TGTGCCAGCAGTTACACGACCCCGCGGGGCTACACCTTC.

As DNA, the CDR3 is TGTGCCACCAGTGATGGGGCGGGACAGGGTTTGGGTACGCAGTATTTT. Residues: CATSDGAGQGLGTQYF. The rearrangement joins TRBV24-1 to TRBJ2-3, with 9 positions matching TRBD1. Per germline, CDR1 KGHDR and CDR2 SFDVKD. The CDR3 sequence is 16 residues long. The junction had 11 bases not matched to a gene; V was cut back by 3 bases and J by 8 bases.

The count of this clone is one. The chain is built from TRBV18 and TRBJ1-5; D may be TRBD1 (6 bases). The V and J ends lost 6 bases and 2 bases respectively, with 17 bases between them. Germline loops: CDR1 KGHSH, CDR2 LQKENI. The CDR3 contains 16 residues. The CDR3: CASSSQGRGGNQPQHF. Written as DNA, the CDR3 is TGTGCCAGCTCGTCTCAGGGGAGAGGAGGCAATCAGCCCCAGCATTTT.

CDR3 nucleotide sequence: TGTGCCAGCAGCCAGGGGCCATCCACCATATATTTT. It translates to CASSQGPSTIYF. J is TRBJ1-3 and V is TRBV3-1 (or the pseudogene TRBV3-2); possible D gene TRBD1, 5 bases. V lost 3 bases and J 9 bases, leaving 9 bases between the germline ends. The CDR3 is 12 residues long. Germline assignment: CDR1 LGHDT and CDR2 YNNKEL (reference sequence).